These 23 T cell receptor beta chains came from one sample sequenced in a study of CD8+CD57+ T cells in acquired aplastic anemia. Profiles of TCR beta VDJ and CDR3 were generated from a genomic DNA template. TCRdb re-called the reads with MiXCR, one entry per CDR3 protein. Found here are under 200,000 distinct CDR3 sequences, around 48% of them singletons; the top ten hold 2.5% to 3%. Selection for sequencing was limited to patients who had shown CD8+CD57+ cell expansion by flow cytometry. Material for sequencing was sorted CD4+, CD8+, or CD8+CD57+ T cells (not recorded which) from PBMCs. All receptors come from a human donor with aplastic anemia.

This clonotype was counted between two and nine times. The chain couples TRBV7-8 to TRBJ1-1; D uncertain. CDR1 is SGHVS, CDR2 FQNEAQ, per germline. This CDR3 has 13 amino acids. V was trimmed by 7 bases and J by 8 bases, leaving 17 bases between them. The CDR3 loop is CASIPTDQEEAFF. The CDR3 nucleotides read TGTGCCAGCATCCCTACGGACCAGGAGGAAGCTTTCTTT.

Many counts were recorded for this clonotype. V and J are TRBV9 and TRBJ1-1; no clear D gene. This CDR3 is 14 amino acids long. The germline V gene has CDR1 SGDLS and CDR2 YYNGEE. Trimming took off 0 bases at V and 2 bases at J, with 8 bases between the two ends. The CDR3 nucleotides are TGTGCCAGCAGCGTAGGCCCGGGAAACACTGAAGCTTTCTTT. Translation: CASSVGPGNTEAFF.

This clonotype occurred a few times. This sequence joins TRBV29-1 and TRBJ2-1; D is uncertain. Germline V gene sequence: CDR1 SQVTM, CDR2 ANQGSEA. Deletions cut 2 bases from V and 0 bases from J, with 8 bases between. The CDR3 sequence is 14 residues long. The CDR3, as DNA: TGCAGCGTTGAACGGTTAAGCTCCTACAATGAGCAGTTCTTC. Translated: CSVERLSSYNEQFF.

This clonotype was seen a few times. The V and J genes are TRBV6-5 and TRBJ1-4; D call uncertain. Trimming stripped 4 bases from V and 0 bases from J, with 6 bases between. The CDR3 length is 14 residues. Germline-derived CDR1 and CDR2 are MNHEY and SVGAGI. The CDR3 bases are TGTGCCAGCAGTTTCGTTGCAACTAATGAAAAACTGTTTTTT. Protein: CASSFVATNEKLFF.

The table lists this clonotype with a count of one. V is TRBV4-3 and J is TRBJ2-1; TRBD1 aligns across 8 bases. Losses at the gene ends were 3 bases for V and 2 bases for J; bases not matched to a gene: 3. The CDR3 spans 15 residues. CDR1 and CDR2 from the germline V gene are LGHNA and YSLEER. The CDR3 DNA reads TGCGCCAGCAGCCAGAGGACAGGGCCCTACAATGAGCAGTTCTTC. This encodes CASSQRTGPYNEQFF.

The genes are TRBV6-1 and TRBJ2-5, with a weak D call TRBD2 (6 bases). Germline CDR1 MNHNS, CDR2 SASEGT. The CDR3 covers 15 residues. V lost 4 bases and J 8 bases, leaving 20 bases between the germline ends. In nucleotides, the CDR3 is TGTGCCAGCAGTGGGGGGACTCCGGGTGGGGTTACCCAGTACTTC. As protein: CASSGGTPGGVTQYF.

This clonotype has more than one count but fewer than ten. The V and J genes are TRBV11-2 and TRBJ2-2, with D possibly matching TRBD2 (6 bases). The CDR3 sequence is 17 residues long. CDR1 and CDR2 from the germline V gene are SGHAT and FQNNGV. V gave up 5 bases and J gave up 5 bases, with 21 bases separating them. CDR3: CASSPHDPAAGTGELFF. The CDR3 nucleotides are TGTGCCAGCAGCCCCCACGACCCTGCGGCGGGGACCGGGGAGCTGTTTTTT.

This clonotype appeared many times. The chain combines TRBV2 with TRBJ1-6; 7 bases match TRBD1. V shed 8 bases, J shed 9 bases, and the junction held 10 bases outside the gene matches. The length of the CDR3 is 14 residues. In germline, CDR1 is SNHLY, CDR2 FYNNEI. The CDR3 nucleotides are TGTGCCAGCGGGGGACAGACGCGTACTTCACCCCTCCACTTT. Residues: CASGGQTRTSPLHF.

This chain uses TRBV3-1 with TRBJ2-5; 13 bases map to TRBD2. The germline gives CDR1 LGHDT, CDR2 YNNKEL (reference sequence). The CDR3 is made up of 16 amino acids. Trimming cost V 4 bases and J 5 bases; bases outside gene matches: 7. CDR3 region: CASSRGLAGVGETQYF. CDR3 coding DNA: TGTGCCAGCAGCCGAGGACTAGCGGGAGTTGGCGAGACCCAGTACTTC.

This clonotype has ten or more counts. The chain carries TRBV6-1 and TRBJ1-6; the D is unclear. This CDR3 is 14 amino acids long. V lost 6 bases, J lost 8 bases, and 14 bases lay in between. The V gene's germline CDR1 is MNHNS and CDR2 SASEGT. The CDR3 DNA is TGTGCCAGCAGCCAACGACGAACGCATTCACCCCTCCACTTT. Protein sequence: CASSQRRTHSPLHF.

V and J are TRBV5-1 and TRBJ2-1; 7 bases line up with TRBD1. The CDR3 runs 14 residues. Unmatched junction bases numbered 6, after V lost 4 bases and J lost 5 bases. CDR1 is SGHRS, CDR2 YFSETQ, per germline. The CDR3 DNA is TGCGCCAGCAGCACCGCCGGGACAGACAATGAGCAGTTCTTC. Its translation is CASSTAGTDNEQFF.

This clonotype was detected ten times or more. V gene TRBV5-1 combines with J gene TRBJ2-3; 9 bases line up with TRBD2. The CDR3 consists of 19 residues. Germline V gene sequence: CDR1 SGHRS, CDR2 YFSETQ. V dropped 0 bases and J dropped 6; count of bases not matched to a gene: 17. The CDR3 loop is CASSLGWKTSGGGEDTQYF. DNA of the CDR3: TGCGCCAGCAGCTTGGGATGGAAGACTAGCGGAGGGGGTGAGGATACGCAGTATTTT. Combining the CDR3 with reference TRBV5-1 and TRBJ2-3 gives the whole variable domain KAGVTQTPRYLIKTRGQQVTLSCSPISGHRSVSWYQQTPGQGLQFLFEYFSETQRNKGNFPGRFSGRQFSNSRSEMNVSTLELGDSALYLCASSLGWKTSGGGEDTQYFGPGTRLTVL.

J is TRBJ1-1 and V is TRBV5-1; 8 bases line up with TRBD1. Germline CDR1 is SGHRS and CDR2 is YFSETQ. V was clipped by 4 bases and J by 3 bases; unmatched bases: 5. This CDR3 contains 14 residues. The CDR3 region has the DNA TGCGCCAGCAGCCCCAGGGGGCTGGACACTGAAGCTTTCTTT. Encoded protein: CASSPRGLDTEAFF.

About this clonotype: An end of the junction differs from the germline gene, which may be a read error. The V call is TRBV29-1, the J call TRBJ1-2, with 9 positions matching TRBD1. Looked up from germline, CDR1 is SQVTM and CDR2 is ANQGSEA. The CDR3 runs 15 residues. The CDR3 region has the DNA TGCAGCATTGAAGATCTGGGACAGGGATACTATGGCTACACCTTC. It translates to CSIEDLGQGYYGYTF.

This clonotype was seen many times. This chain connects TRBV4-2 to TRBJ2-7, with TRBD1 as a possible D gene (6 bases). The CDR3 consists of 16 residues. From germline, CDR1 is LGHNA and CDR2 YNFKEQ. Between the trimmed V and J ends, which lost 4 bases and 0 bases, there was a span of 16 bases. CDR3 in amino acids: CASSREGTSASYEQYF. The DNA for the CDR3 is TGTGCCAGCAGCCGAGAAGGGACAAGTGCCTCCTACGAGCAGTACTTC.

The chain carries TRBV20-1 and TRBJ2-5; no reliable D call. The CDR3 has 10 residues. CDR1 and CDR2 (germline): DFQATT, SNEGSKA (reference sequence). The ends were cut back, 5 bases at V and 7 bases at J, with 8 bases in the middle. CDR3 region: CSAGKGTQYF. The CDR3 DNA is TGCAGTGCTGGAAAAGGGACCCAGTACTTC.

The chain joins TRBV25-1 to TRBJ1-1, with D possibly matching TRBD1 (6 bases). This CDR3 has 14 residues. Germline V lookup: CDR1 MGHDK, CDR2 SYGVNS. Trimming left V 8 bases short and J 5 bases short, with 18 bases between. CDR3 DNA: TGTGCCAGCCGCCTACCGGGACAATTGACTGAAGCTTTCTTT. Translated, it gives CASRLPGQLTEAFF.

This clonotype came up a few times. The chain employs TRBV10-3 and TRBJ1-2; 9 bases fit TRBD1. Germline V gene data show CDR1 as ENHRY and CDR2 as SYGVKD. This CDR3 has 16 residues. V lost 5 bases, J lost 3 bases, and 10 bases stayed unmatched. The CDR3 loop reads CAISRDRGSRDYGYTF. CDR3 coding DNA: TGTGCCATCAGTCGTGACAGGGGGTCTCGGGACTATGGCTACACCTTC.

The chain employs TRBV10-3 and TRBJ2-7; 10 nucleotides line up with TRBD2. This CDR3 has 13 residues. J gave up 7 bases and V 4 bases, and 4 bases lay outside the gene matches. Germline V lookup: CDR1 ENHRY, CDR2 SYGVKD. CDR3: CAISGLAGDEQYF. The CDR3 DNA reads TGTGCCATCAGTGGGCTAGCGGGGGATGAGCAGTACTTC.

This clonotype appeared many times. The chain joins TRBV15 to TRBJ1-1; 8 nucleotides align to TRBD1. The CDR3 contains 15 residues. Germline trimming cut 1 base from V and 1 base from J; bases unmatched to any gene: 2. Looked up from germline, CDR1 is LNHNV and CDR2 is YYDKDF (reference sequence). CDR3 nucleotides: TGTGCCACCAGCAGAGCGGGACAGGAGAACACTGAAGCTTTCTTT. Amino acids: CATSRAGQENTEAFF.

This clonotype turned up a few times. This rearrangement joins TRBV9 to TRBJ2-7, with D tentatively TRBD1 (5 bases). Trimming shortened V by 0 bases and J by 0 bases, and 10 bases separated the two germline ends. The germline V gene has CDR1 SGDLS and CDR2 YYNGEE. This CDR3 spans 15 amino acids. CDR3 loop: CASSVGPDSSYEQYF. CDR3 in DNA: TGTGCCAGCAGCGTAGGCCCAGACAGCTCCTACGAGCAGTACTTC.

This clonotype was detected ten times or more. The chain recombines TRBV2 with TRBJ1-5, with a tentative D call TRBD1 (5 bases). The CDR3 runs 15 residues. The V and J ends lost 1 base and 1 base respectively, with 8 bases between them. Germline loops: CDR1 SNHLY, CDR2 FYNNEI. This chain's CDR3 is CASSEGTPSNQPQHF. CDR3 DNA: TGTGCCAGCAGTGAAGGGACACCAAGCAATCAGCCCCAGCATTTT. Looking up the rest from reference TRBV2 and TRBJ1-5 gives the full variable domain: EPEVTQTPSHQVTQMGQEVILRCVPISNHLYFYWYRQILGQKVEFLVSFYNNEISEKSEIFDDQFSVERPDGSNFTLKIRSTKLEDSAMYFCASSEGTPSNQPQHFGDGTRLSIL.

A note on this clonotype: This clone may be a read error of a much larger clone one base away. This sequence joins TRBV6-1 and TRBJ2-1; D gene ambiguous. Trimming shortened V by 8 bases and J by 4 bases, and 15 bases separated the two germline ends. Germline-derived CDR1 and CDR2 are MNHNS and SASEGT. The CDR3 length is 14 residues. The CDR3 spells CASDQGITYNEQFF. For the CDR3, the DNA is TGTGCCAGCGACCAAGGGATAACTTACAATGAGCAGTTCTTC.